This T cell receptor (beta chain) was documented in a study of regulatory T cells in long-lasting Graves disease. About the study: Newly diagnosed Graves' patients had taken antithyroid drugs under 3 months.

The ends were cut back, 7 bases at V and 4 bases at J, with 8 bases in the middle. The CDR3 sequence is 11 residues long. As for time point: newly diagnosed GD, antithyroid drugs for less than 3 months. PBMC-extracted RNA yielded the TCR library. Patients met American Thyroid Association criteria for Graves' disease. Building of the TCR beta libraries involved iRepertoire HTBI primers and Arm-PCR of CDR3 regions. MiXCR, run by TCRdb on the multiplex PCR reads, gives a single entry per CDR3 protein. The data contain around 500,000 distinct CDR3 sequences, about 16% of them singletons. This sample also appeared in a second study, on T cells in Graves' hyperthyroidism and ophthalmopathy.

Sequenced material: peripheral blood mononuclear cells (PBMCs), taken at new diagnosis, from a patient treated with antithyroid drugs. The TCR comes from a woman aged 35-60 years with Graves disease. J is TRBJ2-7 and V is TRBV6-7; D not resolved. TRBV6-7 counts as an open reading frame of uncertain function. The CDR3 spells CASTWDYEQYF. CDR3 nucleotides: TGTGCCAGCACATGGGATTACGAGCAGTACTTC.